This record covers a single T cell receptor beta chain. The sample comes from a study of shared clonotypes between healthy human individuals. Clones were read by immunoSEQ multiplex PCR, and TCRdb kept only the in-frame ones, dropping some. Here the sample spans some 2,000,000 clones, approximately 96% being singletons. CD4+ cells were split into CD45RA+ naive and CD45RA-negative memory subsets. This sequence originates from a man aged 18-30 years in good health. The sequenced sample consisted of naive CD4+ T cells sorted from blood. Subset: CD45RA+ positively selected.

The CDR3 spells CASSQGLAGPPGTQYF. The CDR3 DNA follows: TGCGCCAGCAGCCAAGGACTAGCGGGCCCCCCGGGGACCCAGTACTTC. The chain links TRBV4-1 to TRBJ2-5, with 10 bases aligning to TRBD2. Germline V gives CDR1 MGHRA, CDR2 YSYEKL. The CDR3 runs to 16 residues. The V gene end was trimmed by 1 base and the J gene end by 7 bases; junction bases not matched to a gene: 9.